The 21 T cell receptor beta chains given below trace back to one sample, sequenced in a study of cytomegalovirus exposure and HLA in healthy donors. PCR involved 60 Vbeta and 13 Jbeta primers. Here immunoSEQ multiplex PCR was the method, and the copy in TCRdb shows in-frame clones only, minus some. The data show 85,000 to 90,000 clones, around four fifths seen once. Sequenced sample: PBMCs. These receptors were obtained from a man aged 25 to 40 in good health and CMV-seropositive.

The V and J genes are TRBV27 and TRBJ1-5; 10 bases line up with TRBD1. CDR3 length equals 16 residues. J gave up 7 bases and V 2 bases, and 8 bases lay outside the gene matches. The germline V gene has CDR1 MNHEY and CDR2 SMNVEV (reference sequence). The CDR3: CASSLTGTGVRQPQHF. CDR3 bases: TGTGCCAGCAGTTTAACCGGGACAGGGGTCCGGCAGCCCCAGCATTTT.

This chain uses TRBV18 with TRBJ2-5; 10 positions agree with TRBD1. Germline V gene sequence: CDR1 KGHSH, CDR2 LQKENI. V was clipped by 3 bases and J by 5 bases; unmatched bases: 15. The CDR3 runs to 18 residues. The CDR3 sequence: CASSPGDRPGQGRETQYF. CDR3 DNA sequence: TGTGCCAGCTCACCCGGCGACCGGCCGGGACAGGGGAGGGAGACCCAGTACTTC.

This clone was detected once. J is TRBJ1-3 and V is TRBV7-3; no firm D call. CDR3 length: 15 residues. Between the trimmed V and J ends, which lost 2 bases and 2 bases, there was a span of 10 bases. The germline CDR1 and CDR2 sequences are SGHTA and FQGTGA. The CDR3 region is CASSLSGVAGNTIYF. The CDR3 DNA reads TGTGCCAGCAGCTTATCCGGGGTCGCTGGAAACACCATATATTTT.

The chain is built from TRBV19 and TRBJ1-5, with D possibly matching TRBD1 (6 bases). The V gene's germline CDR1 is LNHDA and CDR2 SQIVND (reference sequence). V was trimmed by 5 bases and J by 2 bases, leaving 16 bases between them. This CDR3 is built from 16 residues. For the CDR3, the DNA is TGTGCCAGTAGTCCCGGCGGGGGGGGGCGCAATCAGCCCCAGCATTTT. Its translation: CASSPGGGGRNQPQHF.

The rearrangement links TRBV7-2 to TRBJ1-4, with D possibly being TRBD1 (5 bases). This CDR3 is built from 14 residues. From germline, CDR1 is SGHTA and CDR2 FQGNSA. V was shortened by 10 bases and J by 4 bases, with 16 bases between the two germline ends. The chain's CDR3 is CATGDGGNNEKLFF. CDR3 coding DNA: TGTGCCACGGGGGATGGCGGCAATAATGAAAAACTGTTTTTT. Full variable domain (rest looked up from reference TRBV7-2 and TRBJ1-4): GAGVSQSPSNKVTEKGKDVELRCDPISGHTALYWYRQSLGQGLEFLIYFQGNSAPDKSGLPSDRFSAERTGGSVSTLTIQRTQQEDSAVYLCATGDGGNNEKLFFGSGTQLSVL.

In DNA form, the CDR3 reads TGTGCTAGTGGTTTGACGACAGGTTACGAGCAGTACTTC. Protein product: CASGLTTGYEQYF. The genes are TRBV12-5 and TRBJ2-7; TRBD1 is a possible D gene (6 bases). This CDR3 is 13 amino acids long. Germline values: CDR1 LGHNT, CDR2 FRNRAP. The V and J ends lost 2 bases and 4 bases respectively, with 9 bases between them.

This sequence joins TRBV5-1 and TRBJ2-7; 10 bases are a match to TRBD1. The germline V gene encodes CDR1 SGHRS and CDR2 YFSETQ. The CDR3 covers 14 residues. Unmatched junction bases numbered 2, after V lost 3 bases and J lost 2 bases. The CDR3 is CASSWTGGAYEQYF. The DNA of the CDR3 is TGCGCCAGCAGCTGGACAGGGGGGGCCTACGAGCAGTACTTC. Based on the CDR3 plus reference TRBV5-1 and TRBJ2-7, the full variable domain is KAGVTQTPRYLIKTRGQQVTLSCSPISGHRSVSWYQQTPGQGLQFLFEYFSETQRNKGNFPGRFSGRQFSNSRSEMNVSTLELGDSALYLCASSWTGGAYEQYFGPGTRLTVT.

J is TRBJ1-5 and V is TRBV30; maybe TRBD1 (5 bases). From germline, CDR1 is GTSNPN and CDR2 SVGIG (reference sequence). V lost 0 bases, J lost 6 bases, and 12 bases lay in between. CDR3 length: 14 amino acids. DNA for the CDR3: TGTGCCTGGAGTGTAGGGCAGGGTGTTCAGCCCCAGCATTTT. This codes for CAWSVGQGVQPQHF.

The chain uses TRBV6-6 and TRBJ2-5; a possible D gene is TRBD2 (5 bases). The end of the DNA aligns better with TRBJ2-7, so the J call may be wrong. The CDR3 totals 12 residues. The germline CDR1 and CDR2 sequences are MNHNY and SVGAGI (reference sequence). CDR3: CASSPGNYEQYF. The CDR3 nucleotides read TGTGCCAGCAGCCCCGGGAACTACGAGCAGTACTTC.

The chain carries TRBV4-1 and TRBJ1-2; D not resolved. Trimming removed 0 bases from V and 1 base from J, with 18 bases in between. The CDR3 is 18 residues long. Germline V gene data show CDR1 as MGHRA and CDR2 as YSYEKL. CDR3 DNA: TGCGCCAGCAGCCAAGATCTAGGCGCGGGGTTTTTTAACTATGGCTACACCTTC. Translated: CASSQDLGAGFFNYGYTF.

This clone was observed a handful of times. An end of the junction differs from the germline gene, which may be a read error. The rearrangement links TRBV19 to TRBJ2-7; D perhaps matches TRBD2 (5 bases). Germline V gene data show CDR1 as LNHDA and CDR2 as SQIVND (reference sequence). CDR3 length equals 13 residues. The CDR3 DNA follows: TGTGCCAGTAGTGTAGACCGGGGTAGCGAGCAGTACTTC. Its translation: CASSVDRGSEQYF.

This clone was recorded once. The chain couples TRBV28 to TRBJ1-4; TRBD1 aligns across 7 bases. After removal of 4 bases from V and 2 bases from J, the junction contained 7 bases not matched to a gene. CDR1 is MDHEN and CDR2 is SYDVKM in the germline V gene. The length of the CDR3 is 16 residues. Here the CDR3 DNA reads TGTGCCAGCAGTTCCCCGCGACAGGGTACTAATGAAAAACTGTTTTTT. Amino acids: CASSSPRQGTNEKLFF.

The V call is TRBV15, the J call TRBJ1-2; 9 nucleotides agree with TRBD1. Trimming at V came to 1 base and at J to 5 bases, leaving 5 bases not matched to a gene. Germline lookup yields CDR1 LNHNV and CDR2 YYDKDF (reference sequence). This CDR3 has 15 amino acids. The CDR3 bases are TGTGCCACCAGCAGAGCCCGGACAGGGGAGTATGGCTACACCTTC. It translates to CATSRARTGEYGYTF.

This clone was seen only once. In DNA form, the CDR3 reads TGTGCCAGCAGCCAAGGCCCCGACAGGTTCGGGTACGAGCAGTACTTC. Translated, it gives CASSQGPDRFGYEQYF. The chain joins TRBV14 to TRBJ2-5; a possible D gene is TRBD1 (6 bases). The J call may be mistaken, given a closer DNA end match to TRBJ2-7. This CDR3 contains 16 residues. Germline CDR1 reads SGHDN; CDR2 reads FVKESK.

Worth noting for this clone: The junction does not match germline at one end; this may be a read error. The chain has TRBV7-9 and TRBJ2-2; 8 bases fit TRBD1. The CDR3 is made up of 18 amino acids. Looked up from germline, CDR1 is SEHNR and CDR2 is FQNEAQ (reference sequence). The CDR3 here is CSSSLVPLGQGNTGELFF. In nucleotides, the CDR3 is TGTTCCAGCAGCTTAGTCCCTTTAGGACAGGGGAACACCGGGGAGCTGTTTTTT.

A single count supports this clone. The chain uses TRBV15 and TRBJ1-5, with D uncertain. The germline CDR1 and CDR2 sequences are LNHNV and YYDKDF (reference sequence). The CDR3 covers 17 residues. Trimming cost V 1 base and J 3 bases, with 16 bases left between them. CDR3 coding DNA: TGTGCCACCAGCAGAGGCAGTTGGGCAGTCACCAATCAGCCCCAGCATTTT. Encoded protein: CATSRGSWAVTNQPQHF.

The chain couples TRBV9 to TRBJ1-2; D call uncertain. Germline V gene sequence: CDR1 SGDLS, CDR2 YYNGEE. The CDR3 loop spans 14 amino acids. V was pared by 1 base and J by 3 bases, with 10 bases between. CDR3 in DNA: TGTGCCAGCAGCGTAACGGGGAGGGACTATGGCTACACCTTC. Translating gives CASSVTGRDYGYTF.

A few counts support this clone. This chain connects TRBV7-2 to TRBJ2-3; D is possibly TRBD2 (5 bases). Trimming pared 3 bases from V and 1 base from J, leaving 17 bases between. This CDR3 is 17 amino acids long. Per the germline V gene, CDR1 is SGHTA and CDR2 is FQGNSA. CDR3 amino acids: CASSFYLRARGTDTQYF. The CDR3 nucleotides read TGTGCCAGCAGCTTTTATCTGCGGGCAAGGGGCACAGATACGCAGTATTTT.

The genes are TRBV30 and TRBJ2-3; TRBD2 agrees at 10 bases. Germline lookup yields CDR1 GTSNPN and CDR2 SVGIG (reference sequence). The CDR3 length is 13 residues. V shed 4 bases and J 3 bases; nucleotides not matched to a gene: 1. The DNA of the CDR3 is TGTGCCTGGATAGCGGGGGGTACAGATACGCAGTATTTT. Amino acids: CAWIAGGTDTQYF. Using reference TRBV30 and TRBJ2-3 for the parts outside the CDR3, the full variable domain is SQTIHQWPATLVQPVGSPLSLECTVEGTSNPNLYWYRQAAGRGLQLLFYSVGIGQISSEVPQNLSASRPQDRQFILSSKKLLLSDSGFYLCAWIAGGTDTQYFGPGTRLTVL.

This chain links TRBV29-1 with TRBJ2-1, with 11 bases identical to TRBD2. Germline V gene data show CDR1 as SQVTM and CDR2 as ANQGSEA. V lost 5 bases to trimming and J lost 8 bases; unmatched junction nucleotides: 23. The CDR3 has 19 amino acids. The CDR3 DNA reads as TGCAGCGTTCGGGTCCTGGATACTAGCGGGGGCCAATATTCCCATGAGCAGTTCTTC. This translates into CSVRVLDTSGGQYSHEQFF.

In DNA form, the CDR3 reads TGTGCCAGCAGCGTAGAAAGGGGGTACACAGATACGCAGTATTTT. It yields the protein CASSVERGYTDTQYF. The rearrangement uses TRBV7-9 and TRBJ2-3; D is perhaps TRBD1 (6 bases). The germline V gene encodes CDR1 SEHNR and CDR2 FQNEAQ (reference sequence). CDR3 length: 15 residues. V dropped 5 bases and J dropped 2 bases, with 14 bases sitting between them.